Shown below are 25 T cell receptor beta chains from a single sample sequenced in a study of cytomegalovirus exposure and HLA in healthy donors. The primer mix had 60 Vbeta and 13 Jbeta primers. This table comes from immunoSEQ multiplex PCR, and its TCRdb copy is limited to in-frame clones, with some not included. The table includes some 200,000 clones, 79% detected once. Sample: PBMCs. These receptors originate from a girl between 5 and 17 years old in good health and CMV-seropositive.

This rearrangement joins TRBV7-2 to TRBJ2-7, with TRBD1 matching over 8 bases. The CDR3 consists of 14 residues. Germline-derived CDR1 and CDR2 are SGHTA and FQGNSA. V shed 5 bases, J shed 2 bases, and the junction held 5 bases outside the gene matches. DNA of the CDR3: TGTGCCAGCAGCAAAAGACAGGGGACCTACGAGCAGTACTTC. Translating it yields CASSKRQGTYEQYF. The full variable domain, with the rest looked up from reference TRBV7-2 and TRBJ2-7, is GAGVSQSPSNKVTEKGKDVELRCDPISGHTALYWYRQSLGQGLEFLIYFQGNSAPDKSGLPSDRFSAERTGGSVSTLTIQRTQQEDSAVYLCASSKRQGTYEQYFGPGTRLTVT.

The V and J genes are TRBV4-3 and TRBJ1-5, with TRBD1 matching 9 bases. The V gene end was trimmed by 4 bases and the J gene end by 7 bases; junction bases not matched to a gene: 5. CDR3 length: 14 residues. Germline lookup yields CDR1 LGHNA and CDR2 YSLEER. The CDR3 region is CASSPGTGLQPQHF. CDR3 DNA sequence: TGCGCCAGCAGCCCCGGGACAGGGTTACAGCCCCAGCATTTT.

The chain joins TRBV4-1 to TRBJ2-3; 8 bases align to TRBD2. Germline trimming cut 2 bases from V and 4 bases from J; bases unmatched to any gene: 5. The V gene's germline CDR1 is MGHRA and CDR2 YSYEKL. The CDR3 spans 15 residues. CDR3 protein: CASSQLGLAADTQYF. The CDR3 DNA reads TGCGCCAGCAGCCAATTAGGACTAGCTGCAGATACGCAGTATTTT.

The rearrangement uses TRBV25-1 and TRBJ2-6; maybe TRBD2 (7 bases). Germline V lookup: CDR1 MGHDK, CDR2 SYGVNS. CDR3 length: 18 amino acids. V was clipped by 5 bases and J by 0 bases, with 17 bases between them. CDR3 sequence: CASSPLGGPSSGANVLTF. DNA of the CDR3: TGTGCCAGCAGTCCCCTGGGGGGGCCTAGCTCTGGGGCCAACGTCCTGACTTTC.

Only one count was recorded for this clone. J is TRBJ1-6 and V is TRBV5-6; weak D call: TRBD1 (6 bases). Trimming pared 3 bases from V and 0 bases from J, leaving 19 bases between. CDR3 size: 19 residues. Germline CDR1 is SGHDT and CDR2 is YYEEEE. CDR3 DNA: TGTGCCAGCAGCTCCTCCTCTGGACAGAGGAGCTCCTATAATTCACCCCTCCACTTT. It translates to CASSSSSGQRSSYNSPLHF.

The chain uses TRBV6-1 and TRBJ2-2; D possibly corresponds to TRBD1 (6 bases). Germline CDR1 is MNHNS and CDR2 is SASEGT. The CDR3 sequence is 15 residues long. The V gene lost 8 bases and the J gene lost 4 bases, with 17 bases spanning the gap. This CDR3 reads CASLRDNSFTGELFF. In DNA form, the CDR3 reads TGTGCCAGCCTCCGGGACAATTCGTTCACCGGGGAGCTGTTTTTT.

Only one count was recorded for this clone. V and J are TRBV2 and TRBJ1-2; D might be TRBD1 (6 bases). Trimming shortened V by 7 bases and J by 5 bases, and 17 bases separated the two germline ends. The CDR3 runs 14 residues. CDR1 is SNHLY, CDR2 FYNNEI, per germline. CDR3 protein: CASNREAVGYGYTF. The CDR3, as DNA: TGTGCCAGCAACAGGGAAGCGGTGGGTTATGGCTACACCTTC.

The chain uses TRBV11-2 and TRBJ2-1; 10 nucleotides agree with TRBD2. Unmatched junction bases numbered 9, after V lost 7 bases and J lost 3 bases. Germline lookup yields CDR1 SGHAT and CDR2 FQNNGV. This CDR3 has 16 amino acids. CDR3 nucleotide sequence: TGTGCCAGCATCTTCCTAAGCGGGGGGGTCTACAATGAGCAGTTCTTC. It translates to CASIFLSGGVYNEQFF.

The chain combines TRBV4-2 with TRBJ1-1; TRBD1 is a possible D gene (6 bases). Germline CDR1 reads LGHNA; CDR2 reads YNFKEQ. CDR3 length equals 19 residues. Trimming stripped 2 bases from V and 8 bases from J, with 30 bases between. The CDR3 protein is CASSQWGIQGGVKRGEAFF. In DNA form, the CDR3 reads TGTGCCAGCAGCCAATGGGGGATTCAGGGTGGGGTAAAAAGGGGGGAAGCTTTCTTT.

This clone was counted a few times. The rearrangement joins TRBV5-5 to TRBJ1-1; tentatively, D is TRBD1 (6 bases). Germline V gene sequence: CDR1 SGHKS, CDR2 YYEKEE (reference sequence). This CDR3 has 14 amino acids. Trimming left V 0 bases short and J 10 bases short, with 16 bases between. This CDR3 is CASSLDIGSRGAFF. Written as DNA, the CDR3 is TGTGCCAGCAGCTTGGACATTGGTTCCAGGGGAGCTTTCTTT. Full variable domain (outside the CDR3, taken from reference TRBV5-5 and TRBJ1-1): DAGVTQSPTHLIKTRGQQVTLRCSPISGHKSVSWYQQVLGQGPQFIFQYYEKEERGRGNFPDRFSARQFPNYSSELNVNALLLGDSALYLCASSLDIGSRGAFFGQGTRLTVV.

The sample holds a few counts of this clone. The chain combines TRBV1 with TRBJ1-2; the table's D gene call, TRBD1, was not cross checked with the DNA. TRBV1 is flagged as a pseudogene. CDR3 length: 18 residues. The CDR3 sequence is CTSSQAVTGTAMDYGYTF. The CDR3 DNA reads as TGCACCAGCAGCCAAGCGGTCACCGGGACAGCGATGGATTATGGCTACACCTTC.

CDR3 bases: TGCGCCAGCAGCTCGGCCGGGACAGGGTTTGGGGAGACCCAGTACTTC. It yields the protein CASSSAGTGFGETQYF. The genes are TRBV5-1 and TRBJ2-5, with 9 bases aligning to TRBD1. V was clipped by 3 bases and J by 5 bases; unmatched bases: 11. The CDR3 runs 16 residues. CDR1 is SGHRS and CDR2 is YFSETQ in the germline V gene.

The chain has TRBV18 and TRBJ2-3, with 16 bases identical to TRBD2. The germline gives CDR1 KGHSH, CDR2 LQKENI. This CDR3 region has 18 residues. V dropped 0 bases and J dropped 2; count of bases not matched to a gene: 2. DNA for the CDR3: TGTGCCAGCTCACCACCGGGACTAGCGGGGGGGCCCACAGATACGCAGTATTTT. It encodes CASSPPGLAGGPTDTQYF.

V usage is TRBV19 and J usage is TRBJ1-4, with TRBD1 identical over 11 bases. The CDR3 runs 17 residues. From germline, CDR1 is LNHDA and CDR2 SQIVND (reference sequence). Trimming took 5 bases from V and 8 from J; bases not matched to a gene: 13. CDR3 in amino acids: CASSYFPSGQGAEKLFF. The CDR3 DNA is TGTGCCAGTAGTTACTTCCCATCCGGACAGGGGGCGGAAAAACTGTTTTTT.

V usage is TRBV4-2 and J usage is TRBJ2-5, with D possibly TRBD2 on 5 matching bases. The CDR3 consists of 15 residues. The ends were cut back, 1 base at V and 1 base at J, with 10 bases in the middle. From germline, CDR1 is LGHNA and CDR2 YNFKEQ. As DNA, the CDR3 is TGTGCCAGCAGCCAAGGAGGCGCGGGCCAAGAGACCCAGTACTTC. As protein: CASSQGGAGQETQYF.

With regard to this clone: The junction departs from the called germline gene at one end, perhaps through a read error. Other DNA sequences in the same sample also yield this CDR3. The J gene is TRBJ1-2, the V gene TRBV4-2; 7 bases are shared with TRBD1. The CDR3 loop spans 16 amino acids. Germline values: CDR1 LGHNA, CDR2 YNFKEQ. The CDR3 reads CASSQGTGSQNYGYTF. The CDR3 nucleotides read TGTGCCAGCAGCCAAGGGACAGGCTCTCAGAACTATGGCTACACTTTC.

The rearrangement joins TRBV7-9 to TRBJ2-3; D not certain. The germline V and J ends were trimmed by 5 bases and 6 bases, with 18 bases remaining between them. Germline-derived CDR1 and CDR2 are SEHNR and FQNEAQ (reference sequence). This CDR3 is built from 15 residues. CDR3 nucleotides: TGTGCCAGCAGCCCCGGGTCCCTAGATACGGATACGCAGTATTTT. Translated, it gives CASSPGSLDTDTQYF.

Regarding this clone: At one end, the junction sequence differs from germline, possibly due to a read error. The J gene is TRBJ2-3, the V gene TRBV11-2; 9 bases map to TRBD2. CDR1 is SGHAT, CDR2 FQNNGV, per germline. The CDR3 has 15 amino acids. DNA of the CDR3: TGTGCCAGCAGCTCACCCGGGACTAGCAGAGATACGCAGTATTTT. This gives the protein CASSSPGTSRDTQYF.

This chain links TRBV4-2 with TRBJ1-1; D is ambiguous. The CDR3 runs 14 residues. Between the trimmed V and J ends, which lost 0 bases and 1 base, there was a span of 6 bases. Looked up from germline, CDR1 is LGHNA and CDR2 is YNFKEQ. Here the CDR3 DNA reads TGTGCCAGCAGCCAAGATCCGGGGAACACTGAAGCTTTCTTT. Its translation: CASSQDPGNTEAFF.

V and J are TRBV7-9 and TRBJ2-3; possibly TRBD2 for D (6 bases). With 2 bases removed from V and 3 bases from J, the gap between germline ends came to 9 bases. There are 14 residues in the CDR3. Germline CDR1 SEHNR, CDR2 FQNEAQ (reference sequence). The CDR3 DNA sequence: TGTGCCAGCAGCTTAAGGGCGGGGACAGATACGCAGTATTTT. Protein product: CASSLRAGTDTQYF.

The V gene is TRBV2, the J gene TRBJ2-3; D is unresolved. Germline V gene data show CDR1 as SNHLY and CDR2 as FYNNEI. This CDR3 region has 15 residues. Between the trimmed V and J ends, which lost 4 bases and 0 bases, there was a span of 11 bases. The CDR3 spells CASSGATYSTDTQYF. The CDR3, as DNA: TGTGCCAGCAGTGGAGCTACCTATAGCACAGATACGCAGTATTTT.

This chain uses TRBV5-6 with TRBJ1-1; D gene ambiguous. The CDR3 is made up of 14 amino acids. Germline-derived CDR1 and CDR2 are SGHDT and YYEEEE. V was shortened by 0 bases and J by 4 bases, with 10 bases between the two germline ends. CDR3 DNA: TGTGCCAGCAGCTTGGGTCCGGGAGGCACTGAAGCTTTCTTT. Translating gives CASSLGPGGTEAFF. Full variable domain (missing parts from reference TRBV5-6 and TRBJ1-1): DAGVTQSPTHLIKTRGQQVTLRCSPKSGHDTVSWYQQALGQGPQFIFQYYEEEERQRGNFPDRFSGHQFPNYSSELNVNALLLGDSALYLCASSLGPGGTEAFFGQGTRLTVV.

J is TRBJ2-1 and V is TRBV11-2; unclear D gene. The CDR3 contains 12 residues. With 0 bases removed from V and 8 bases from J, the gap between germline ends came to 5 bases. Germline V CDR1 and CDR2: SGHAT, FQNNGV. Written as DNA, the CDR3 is TGTGCCAGCAGCTTAGATCGGGATGAGCAGTTCTTC. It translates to CASSLDRDEQFF. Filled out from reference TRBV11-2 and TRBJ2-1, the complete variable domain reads EAGVAQSPRYKIIEKRQSVAFWCNPISGHATLYWYQQILGQGPKLLIQFQNNGVVDDSQLPKDRFSAERLKGVDSTLKIQPAKLEDSAVYLCASSLDRDEQFFGPGTRLTVL.

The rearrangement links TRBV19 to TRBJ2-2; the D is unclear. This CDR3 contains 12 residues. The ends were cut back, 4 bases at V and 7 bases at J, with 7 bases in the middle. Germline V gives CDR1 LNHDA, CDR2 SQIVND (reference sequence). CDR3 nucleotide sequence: TGTGCCAGTAGTACAACGGGCGGGGAGCTGTTTTTT. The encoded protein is CASSTTGGELFF.

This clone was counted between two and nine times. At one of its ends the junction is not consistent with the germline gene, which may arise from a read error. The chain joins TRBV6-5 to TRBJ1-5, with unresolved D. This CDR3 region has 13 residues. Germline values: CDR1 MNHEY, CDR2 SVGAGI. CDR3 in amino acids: CASRANGNRPQHF. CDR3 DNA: TGTGCCAGCAGAGCTAACGGTAATCGGCCCCAGCATTTT.